Given below is one TCR beta chain in context. Its antigen is undetermined. CD45RO/CCR7/CD25/CD127/CD95/CD27 separated CD4+ naive, central memory, regulatory and stem cell-like memory cells by sorting. These data originate in a study of beta chain features in type 1 diabetes. Overall study findings and caveats: Using cDNA template may skew counts toward highly expressing activated cells.

Looked up from germline, CDR1 is SGHTA and CDR2 is FQGNSA. The CDR3 contains 16 residues. Trimming removed 6 bases from V and 0 bases from J, with 14 bases in between. Every bit of the isolated RNA underwent reverse transcription, so sequencing read expressed TCRB transcripts. The data were produced by immunoSEQ multiplex PCR, yet TCRdb's version contains in-frame clones alone and is incomplete. The table records around 400,000 clones, about 12% of them present only once. Source material: naive CD4+ T cells from blood. V is TRBV7-2 and J is TRBJ2-2; D remains unclear. This TCR derives from a man younger than 35 in good health. This CDR3 reads CASRHTGSSNTGELFF. The DNA of the CDR3 is TGTGCCAGCAGACACACCGGGTCCTCGAACACCGGGGAGCTGTTTTTT. Combining the CDR3 with reference TRBV7-2 and TRBJ2-2 gives the whole variable domain GAGVSQSPSNKVTEKGKDVELRCDPISGHTALYWYRQSLGQGLEFLIYFQGNSAPDKSGLPSDRFSAERTGGSVSTLTIQRTQQEDSAVYLCASRHTGSSNTGELFFGEGSRLTVL.